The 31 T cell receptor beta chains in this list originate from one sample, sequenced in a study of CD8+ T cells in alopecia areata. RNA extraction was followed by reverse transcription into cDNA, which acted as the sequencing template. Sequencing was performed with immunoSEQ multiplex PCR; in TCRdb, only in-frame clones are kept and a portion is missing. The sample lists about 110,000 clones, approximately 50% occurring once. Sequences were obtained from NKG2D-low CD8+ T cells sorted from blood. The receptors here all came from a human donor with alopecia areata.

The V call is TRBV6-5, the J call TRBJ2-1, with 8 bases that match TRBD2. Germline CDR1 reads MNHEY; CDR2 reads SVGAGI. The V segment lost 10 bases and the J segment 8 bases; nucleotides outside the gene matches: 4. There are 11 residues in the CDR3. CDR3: CATGLEYEQFF. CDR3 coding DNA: TGTGCCACGGGACTAGAATATGAGCAGTTCTTC.

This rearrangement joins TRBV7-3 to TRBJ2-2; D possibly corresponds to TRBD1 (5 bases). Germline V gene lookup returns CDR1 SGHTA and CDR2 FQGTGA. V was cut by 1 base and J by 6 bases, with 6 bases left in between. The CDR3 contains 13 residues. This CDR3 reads CASSLKGPGELFF. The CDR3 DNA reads TGTGCCAGCAGCTTAAAGGGGCCCGGGGAGCTGTTTTTT.

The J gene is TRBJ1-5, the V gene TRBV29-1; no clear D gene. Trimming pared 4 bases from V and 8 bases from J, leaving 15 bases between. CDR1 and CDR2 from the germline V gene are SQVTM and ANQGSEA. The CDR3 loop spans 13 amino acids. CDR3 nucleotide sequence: TGCAGCGTTGTATCTGGGGTCGGGGAGCCCCAGCATTTT. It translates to CSVVSGVGEPQHF.

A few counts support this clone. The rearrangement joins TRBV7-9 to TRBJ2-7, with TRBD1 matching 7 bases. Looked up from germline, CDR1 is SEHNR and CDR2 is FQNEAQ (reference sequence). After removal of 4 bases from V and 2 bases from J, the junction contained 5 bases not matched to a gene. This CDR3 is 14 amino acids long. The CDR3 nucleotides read TGTGCCAGCAGCTCCCGGGACAGCACCTACGAGCAGTACTTC. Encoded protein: CASSSRDSTYEQYF.

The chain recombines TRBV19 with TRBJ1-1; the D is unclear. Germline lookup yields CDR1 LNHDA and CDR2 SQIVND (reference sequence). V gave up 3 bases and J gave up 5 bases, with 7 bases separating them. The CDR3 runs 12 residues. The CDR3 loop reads CASSILGTEAFF. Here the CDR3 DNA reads TGTGCCAGTAGTATCCTAGGGACTGAAGCTTTCTTT.

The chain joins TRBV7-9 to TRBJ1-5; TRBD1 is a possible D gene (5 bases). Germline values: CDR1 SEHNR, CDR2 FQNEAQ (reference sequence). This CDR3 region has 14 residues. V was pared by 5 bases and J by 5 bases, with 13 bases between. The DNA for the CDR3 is TGTGCCAGCAGCCCCCCCGGGACCGATCAGCCCCAGCATTTT. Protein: CASSPPGTDQPQHF.

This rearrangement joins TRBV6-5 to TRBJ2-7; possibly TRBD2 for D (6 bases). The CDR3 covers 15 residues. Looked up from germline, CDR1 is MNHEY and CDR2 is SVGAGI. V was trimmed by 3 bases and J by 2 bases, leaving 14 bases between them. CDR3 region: CASSYQPSETYEQYF. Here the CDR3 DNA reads TGTGCCAGCAGTTATCAGCCTAGCGAAACCTACGAGCAGTACTTC.

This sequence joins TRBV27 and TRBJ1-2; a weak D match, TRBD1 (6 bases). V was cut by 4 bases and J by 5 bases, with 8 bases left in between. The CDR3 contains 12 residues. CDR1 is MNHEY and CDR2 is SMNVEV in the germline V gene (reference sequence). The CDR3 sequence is CASSSQGYGYTF. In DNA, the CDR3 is TGTGCCAGCAGTTCTCAGGGGTATGGCTACACCTTC.

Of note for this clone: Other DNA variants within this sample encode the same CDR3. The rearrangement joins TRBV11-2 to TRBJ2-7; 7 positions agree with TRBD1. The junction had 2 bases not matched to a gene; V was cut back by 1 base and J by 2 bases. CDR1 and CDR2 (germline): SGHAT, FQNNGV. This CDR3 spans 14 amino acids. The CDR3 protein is CASSLGQGPYEQYF. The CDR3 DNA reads TGTGCCAGCAGCTTAGGACAGGGACCCTACGAGCAGTACTTC.

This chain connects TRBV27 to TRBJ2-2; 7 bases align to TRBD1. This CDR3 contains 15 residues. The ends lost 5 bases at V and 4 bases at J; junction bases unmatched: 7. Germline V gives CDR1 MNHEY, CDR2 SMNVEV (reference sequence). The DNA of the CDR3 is TGTGCCAGCAGTCAAGGGGGCCCGGTCACCGGGGAGCTGTTTTTT. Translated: CASSQGGPVTGELFF.

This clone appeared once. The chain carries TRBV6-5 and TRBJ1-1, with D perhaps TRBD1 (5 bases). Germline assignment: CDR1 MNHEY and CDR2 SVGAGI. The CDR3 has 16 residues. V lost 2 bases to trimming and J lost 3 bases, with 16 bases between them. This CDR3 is CASSYLVGEKDTEAFF. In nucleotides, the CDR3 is TGTGCCAGCAGTTACCTTGTGGGGGAGAAGGACACTGAAGCTTTCTTT.

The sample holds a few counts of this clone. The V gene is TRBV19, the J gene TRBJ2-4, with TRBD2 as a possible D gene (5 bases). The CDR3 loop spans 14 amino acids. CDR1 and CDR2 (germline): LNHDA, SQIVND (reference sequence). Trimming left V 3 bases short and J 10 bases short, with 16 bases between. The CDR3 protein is CASSMIGARGIQYF. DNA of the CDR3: TGTGCCAGTAGTATGATCGGCGCCCGGGGAATTCAGTACTTC.

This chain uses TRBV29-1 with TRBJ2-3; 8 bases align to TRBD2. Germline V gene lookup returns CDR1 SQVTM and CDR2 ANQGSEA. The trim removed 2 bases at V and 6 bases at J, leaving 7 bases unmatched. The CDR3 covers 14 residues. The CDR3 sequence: CSVESTGGGDTQYF. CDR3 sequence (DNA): TGCAGCGTTGAATCTACGGGAGGGGGGGATACGCAGTATTTT.

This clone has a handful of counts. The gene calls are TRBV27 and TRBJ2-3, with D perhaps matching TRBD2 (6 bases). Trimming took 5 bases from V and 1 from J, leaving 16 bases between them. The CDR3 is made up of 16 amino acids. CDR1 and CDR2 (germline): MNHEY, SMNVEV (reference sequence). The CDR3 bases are TGTGCCAGCAGTCCCCCATCCGGGACTGGCACAGATACGCAGTATTTT. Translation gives CASSPPSGTGTDTQYF.

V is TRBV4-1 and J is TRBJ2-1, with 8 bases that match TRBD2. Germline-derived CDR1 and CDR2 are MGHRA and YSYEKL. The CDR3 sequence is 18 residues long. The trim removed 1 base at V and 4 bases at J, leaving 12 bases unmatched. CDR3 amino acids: CASSQVSMGGRTYNEQFF. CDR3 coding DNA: TGCGCCAGCAGCCAAGTGTCTATGGGCGGGAGGACGTACAATGAGCAGTTCTTC.

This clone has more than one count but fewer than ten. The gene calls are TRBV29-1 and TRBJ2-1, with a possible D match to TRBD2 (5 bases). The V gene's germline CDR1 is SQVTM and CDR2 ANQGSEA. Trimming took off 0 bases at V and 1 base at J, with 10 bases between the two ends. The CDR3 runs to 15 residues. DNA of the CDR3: TGCAGCGTTGAAGAGGGCAGGAGGTCCTACAATGAGCAGTTCTTC. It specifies CSVEEGRRSYNEQFF.

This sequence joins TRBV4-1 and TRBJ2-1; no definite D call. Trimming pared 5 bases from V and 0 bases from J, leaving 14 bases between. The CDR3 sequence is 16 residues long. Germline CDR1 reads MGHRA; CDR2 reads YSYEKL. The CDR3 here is CASSGIHLSSYNEQFF. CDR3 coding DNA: TGCGCCAGCAGCGGAATACATTTGAGCTCCTACAATGAGCAGTTCTTC.

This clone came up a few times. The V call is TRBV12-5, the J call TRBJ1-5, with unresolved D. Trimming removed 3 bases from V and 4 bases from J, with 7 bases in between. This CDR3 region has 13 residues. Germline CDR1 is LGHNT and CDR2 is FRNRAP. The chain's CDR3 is CASGLSGNQPQHF. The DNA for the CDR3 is TGTGCTAGTGGTTTATCGGGAAATCAGCCCCAGCATTTT.

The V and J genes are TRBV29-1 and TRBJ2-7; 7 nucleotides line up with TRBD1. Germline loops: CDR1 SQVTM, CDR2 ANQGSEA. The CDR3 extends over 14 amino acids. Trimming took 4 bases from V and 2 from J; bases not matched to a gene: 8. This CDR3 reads CSVVPRGQPYEQYF. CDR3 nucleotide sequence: TGCAGCGTTGTCCCCAGGGGACAGCCCTACGAGCAGTACTTC.

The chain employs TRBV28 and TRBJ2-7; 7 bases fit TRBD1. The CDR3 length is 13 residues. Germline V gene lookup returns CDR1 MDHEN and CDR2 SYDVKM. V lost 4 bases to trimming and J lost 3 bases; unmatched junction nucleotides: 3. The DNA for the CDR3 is TGTGCCAGCAGTTGGGACAGATTCTACGAGCAGTACTTC. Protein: CASSWDRFYEQYF. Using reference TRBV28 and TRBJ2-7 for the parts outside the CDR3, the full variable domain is DVKVTQSSRYLVKRTGEKVFLECVQDMDHENMFWYRQDPGLGLRLIYFSYDVKMKEKGDIPEGYSVSREKKERFSLILESASTNQTSMYLCASSWDRFYEQYFGPGTRLTVT.

The CDR3: CASRATGRRGDEQYF. The CDR3 nucleotides are TGTGCCAGCAGAGCCACGGGCCGTCGTGGCGACGAGCAGTACTTC. The chain joins TRBV13 to TRBJ2-7; no definite D call. This CDR3 has 15 residues. Deletions cut 6 bases from V and 5 bases from J, with 20 bases between. The germline CDR1 and CDR2 sequences are PRHDT and FYEKMQ (reference sequence).

The CDR3 spells CASSPPGWSSYNEQFF. The CDR3 DNA is TGTGCCAGCAGCCCACCAGGTTGGTCCTCCTACAATGAGCAGTTCTTC. The chain is built from TRBV13 and TRBJ2-1; no firm D call. V lost 5 bases, J lost 0 bases, and 14 bases lay in between. The CDR3 extends over 16 amino acids. CDR1 is PRHDT and CDR2 is FYEKMQ in the germline V gene (reference sequence).

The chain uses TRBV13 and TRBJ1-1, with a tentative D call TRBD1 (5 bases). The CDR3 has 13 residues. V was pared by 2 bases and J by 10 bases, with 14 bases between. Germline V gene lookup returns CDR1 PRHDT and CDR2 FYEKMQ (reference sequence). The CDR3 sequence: CASSLYPQGGAFF. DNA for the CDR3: TGTGCCAGCAGCTTATATCCGCAGGGTGGAGCTTTCTTT.

The CDR3: CASSLARTGGNQPQHF. CDR3 bases: TGTGCCAGCAGCTTAGCGCGCACAGGGGGGAATCAGCCCCAGCATTTT. This chain connects TRBV7-9 to TRBJ1-5; 8 bases fit TRBD1. The length of the CDR3 is 16 residues. The germline V gene encodes CDR1 SEHNR and CDR2 FQNEAQ (reference sequence). The J segment lost 4 bases and the V segment lost 0 bases, leaving 5 bases of the junction unmatched.

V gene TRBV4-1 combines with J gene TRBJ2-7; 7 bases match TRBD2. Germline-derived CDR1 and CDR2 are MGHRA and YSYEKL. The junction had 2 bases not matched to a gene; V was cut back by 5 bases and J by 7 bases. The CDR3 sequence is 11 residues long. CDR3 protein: CASSFSGEQYF. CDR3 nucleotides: TGCGCCAGCAGCTTTAGCGGGGAGCAGTACTTC.

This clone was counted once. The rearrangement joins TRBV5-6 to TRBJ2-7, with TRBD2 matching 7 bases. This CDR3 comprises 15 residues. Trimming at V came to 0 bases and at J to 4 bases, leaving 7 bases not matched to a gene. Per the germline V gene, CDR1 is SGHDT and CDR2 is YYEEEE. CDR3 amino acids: CASSLAASGAYEQYF. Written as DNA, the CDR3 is TGTGCCAGCAGCTTGGCCGCTAGCGGAGCGTACGAGCAGTACTTC.

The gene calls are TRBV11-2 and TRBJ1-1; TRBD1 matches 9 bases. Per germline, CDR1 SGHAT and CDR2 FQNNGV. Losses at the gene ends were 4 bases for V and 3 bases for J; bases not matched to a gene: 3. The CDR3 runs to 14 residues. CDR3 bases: TGTGCCAGCAGCTCACGGGACAGGGACACTGAAGCTTTCTTT. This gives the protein CASSSRDRDTEAFF.

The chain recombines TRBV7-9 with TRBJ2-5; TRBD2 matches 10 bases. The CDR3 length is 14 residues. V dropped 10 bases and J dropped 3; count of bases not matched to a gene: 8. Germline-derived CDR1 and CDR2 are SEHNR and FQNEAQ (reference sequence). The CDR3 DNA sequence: TGTGCCACTATAGCGGGAGGAGGAGAAGAGACCCAGTACTTC. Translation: CATIAGGGEETQYF. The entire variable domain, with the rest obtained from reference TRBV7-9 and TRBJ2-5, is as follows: DTGVSQNPRHKITKRGQNVTFRCDPISEHNRLYWYRQTLGQGPEFLTYFQNEAQLEKSRLLSDRFSAERPKGSFSTLEIQRTEQGDSAMYLCATIAGGGEETQYFGPGTRLLVL.

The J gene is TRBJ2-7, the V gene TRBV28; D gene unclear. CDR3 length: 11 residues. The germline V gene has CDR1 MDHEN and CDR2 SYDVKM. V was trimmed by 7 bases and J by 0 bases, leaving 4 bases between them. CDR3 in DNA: TGTGCCAGCACTTTCTCCTACGAGCAGTACTTC. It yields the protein CASTFSYEQYF.

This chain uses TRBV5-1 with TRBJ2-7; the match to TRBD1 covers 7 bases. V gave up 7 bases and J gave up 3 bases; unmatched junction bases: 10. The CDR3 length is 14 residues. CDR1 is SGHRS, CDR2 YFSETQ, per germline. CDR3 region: CASQFSTGNYEQYF. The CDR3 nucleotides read TGCGCCAGCCAGTTTTCGACAGGGAACTACGAGCAGTACTTC.

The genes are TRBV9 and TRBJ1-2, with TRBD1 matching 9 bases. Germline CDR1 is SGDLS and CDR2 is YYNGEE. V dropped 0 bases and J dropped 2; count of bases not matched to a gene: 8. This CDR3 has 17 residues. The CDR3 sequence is CASSVAPNGQGNYGYTF. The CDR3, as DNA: TGTGCCAGCAGCGTAGCTCCCAACGGACAGGGGAACTATGGCTACACCTTC. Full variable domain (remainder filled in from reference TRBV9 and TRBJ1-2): DSGVTQTPKHLITATGQRVTLRCSPRSGDLSVYWYQQSLDQGLQFLIQYYNGEERAKGNILERFSAQQFPDLHSELNLSSLELGDSALYFCASSVAPNGQGNYGYTFGSGTRLTVV.